This T cell receptor (beta chain) was retrieved from a study of memory B cells and T cells in multiple sclerosis. Germline values: CDR1 MNHEY, CDR2 SVGAGI. Trimming shortened V by 6 bases and J by 3 bases, and 9 bases separated the two germline ends. The CDR3 has 14 amino acids. Broader study findings: Normalization was needed because clone-set size differences affected shared clonotype counts.

Concerning this clone: Its antigen is not known.

Measured with immunoSEQ multiplex PCR; TCRdb has only the in-frame clones, and not every one. The sample yields about 45,000 clones, roughly 82% seen once. CFSE-dim autoproliferating and CFSE-high non-proliferating T cells from unstimulated culture were sequenced separately. Cultures began with 45 million to 60 million CFSE-labeled PBMCs, unstimulated for 6 to 7 days, with replicate wells pooled. CFSE at 0.45 to 0.55 uM labeled the PBMCs, which were then cultured unstimulated. This chain links TRBV6-5 with TRBJ1-6; D is perhaps TRBD1 (6 bases). Sequences were obtained from PBMCs from blood kept in culture. This TCR was recovered from a human donor with multiple sclerosis. CDR3 amino acids: CASRRQVYNSPLHF. CDR3 coding DNA: TGTGCCAGCAGGCGACAGGTCTATAATTCACCCCTCCACTTT.